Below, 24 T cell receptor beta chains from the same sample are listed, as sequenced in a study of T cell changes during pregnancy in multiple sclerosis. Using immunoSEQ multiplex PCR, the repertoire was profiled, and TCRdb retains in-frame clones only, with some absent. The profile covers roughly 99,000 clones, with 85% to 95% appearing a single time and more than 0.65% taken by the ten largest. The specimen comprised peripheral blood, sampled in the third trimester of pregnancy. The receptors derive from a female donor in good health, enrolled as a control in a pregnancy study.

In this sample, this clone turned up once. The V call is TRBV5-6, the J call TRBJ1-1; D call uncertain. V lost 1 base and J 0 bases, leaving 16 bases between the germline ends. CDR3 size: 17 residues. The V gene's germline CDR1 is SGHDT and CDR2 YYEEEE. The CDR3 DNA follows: TGTGCCAGCAGCTTGAAGGTCTTCCAAGACATGAACACTGAAGCTTTCTTT. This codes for CASSLKVFQDMNTEAFF.

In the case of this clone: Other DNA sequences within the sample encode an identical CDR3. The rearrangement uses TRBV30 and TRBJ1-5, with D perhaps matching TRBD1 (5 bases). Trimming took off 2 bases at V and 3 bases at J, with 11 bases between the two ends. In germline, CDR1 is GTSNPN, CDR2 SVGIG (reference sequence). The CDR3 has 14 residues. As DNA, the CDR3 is TGTGCCTGGAGTCTAGGGGCCGACAATCAGCCCCAGCATTTT. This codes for CAWSLGADNQPQHF. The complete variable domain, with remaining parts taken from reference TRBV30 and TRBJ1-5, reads SQTIHQWPATLVQPVGSPLSLECTVEGTSNPNLYWYRQAAGRGLQLLFYSVGIGQISSEVPQNLSASRPQDRQFILSSKKLLLSDSGFYLCAWSLGADNQPQHFGDGTRLSIL.

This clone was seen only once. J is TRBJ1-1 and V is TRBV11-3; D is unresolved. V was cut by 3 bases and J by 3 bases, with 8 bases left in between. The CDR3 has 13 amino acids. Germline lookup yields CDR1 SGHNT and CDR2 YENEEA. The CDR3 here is CASSFPGYTEAFF. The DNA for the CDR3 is TGTGCCAGCAGCTTCCCGGGGTACACTGAAGCTTTCTTT.

The CDR3 is CASSIQGVSYNEQFF. CDR3 sequence (DNA): TGTGCCAGCAGCATACAGGGGGTTTCCTACAATGAGCAGTTCTTC. This chain connects TRBV7-2 to TRBJ2-1; TRBD1 agrees at 8 bases. The CDR3 is 15 residues long. The trim removed 5 bases at V and 1 base at J, leaving 4 bases unmatched. Germline CDR1 SGHTA, CDR2 FQGNSA.

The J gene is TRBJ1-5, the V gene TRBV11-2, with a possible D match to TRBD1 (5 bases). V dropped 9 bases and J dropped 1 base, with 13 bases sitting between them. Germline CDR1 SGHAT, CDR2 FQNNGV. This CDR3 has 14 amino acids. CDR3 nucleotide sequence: TGTGCCAGTTCCACAGGACGGAGCAATCAGCCCCAGCATTTT. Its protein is CASSTGRSNQPQHF.

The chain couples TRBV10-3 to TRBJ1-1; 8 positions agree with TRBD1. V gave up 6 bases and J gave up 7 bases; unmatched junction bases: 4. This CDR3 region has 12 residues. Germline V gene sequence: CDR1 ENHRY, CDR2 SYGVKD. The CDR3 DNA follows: TGTGCCATCAGCCTACAGGGGGGTGAAGCTTTCTTT. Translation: CAISLQGGEAFF.

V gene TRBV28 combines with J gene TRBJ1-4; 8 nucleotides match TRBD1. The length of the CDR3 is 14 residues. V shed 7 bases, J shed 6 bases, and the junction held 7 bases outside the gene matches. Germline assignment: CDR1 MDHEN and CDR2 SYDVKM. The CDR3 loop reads CASTQTGVHEKLFF. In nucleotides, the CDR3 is TGTGCCAGCACCCAGACAGGGGTTCATGAAAAACTGTTTTTT. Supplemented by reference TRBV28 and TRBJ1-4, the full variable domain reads DVKVTQSSRYLVKRTGEKVFLECVQDMDHENMFWYRQDPGLGLRLIYFSYDVKMKEKGDIPEGYSVSREKKERFSLILESASTNQTSMYLCASTQTGVHEKLFFGSGTQLSVL.

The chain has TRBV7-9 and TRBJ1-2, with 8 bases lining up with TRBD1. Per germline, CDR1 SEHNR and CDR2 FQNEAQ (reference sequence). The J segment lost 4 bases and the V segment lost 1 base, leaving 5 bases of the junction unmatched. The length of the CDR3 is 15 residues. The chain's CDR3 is CASSLDQGAIYGYTF. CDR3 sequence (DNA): TGTGCCAGCAGCTTAGATCAGGGGGCGATCTATGGCTACACCTTC. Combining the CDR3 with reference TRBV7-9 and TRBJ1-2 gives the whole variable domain DTGVSQNPRHKITKRGQNVTFRCDPISEHNRLYWYRQTLGQGPEFLTYFQNEAQLEKSRLLSDRFSAERPKGSFSTLEIQRTEQGDSAMYLCASSLDQGAIYGYTFGSGTRLTVV.

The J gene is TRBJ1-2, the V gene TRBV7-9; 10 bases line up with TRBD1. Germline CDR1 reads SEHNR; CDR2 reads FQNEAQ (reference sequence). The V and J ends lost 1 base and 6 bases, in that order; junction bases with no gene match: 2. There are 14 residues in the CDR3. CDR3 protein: CASSLGTGGNGYTF. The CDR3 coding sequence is TGTGCCAGCAGCTTAGGGACAGGGGGTAATGGCTACACCTTC.

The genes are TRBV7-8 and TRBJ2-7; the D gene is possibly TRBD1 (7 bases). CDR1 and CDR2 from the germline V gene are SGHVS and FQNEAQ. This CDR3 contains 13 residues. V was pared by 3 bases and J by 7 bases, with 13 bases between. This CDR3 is CASSFGQAGEQYF. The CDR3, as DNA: TGTGCCAGCAGCTTCGGACAGGCGGGGGAGCAGTACTTC.

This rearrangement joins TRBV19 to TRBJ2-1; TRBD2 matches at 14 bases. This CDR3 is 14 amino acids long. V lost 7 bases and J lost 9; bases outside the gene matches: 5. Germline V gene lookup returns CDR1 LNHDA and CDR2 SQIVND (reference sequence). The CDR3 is CASTWTSGGSEQFF. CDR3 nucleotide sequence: TGTGCCAGTACCTGGACTAGCGGGGGGAGTGAGCAGTTCTTC.

The CDR3 coding sequence is TGTGCCACCAGCGGGACAGGTGACTATGGCTACACCTTC. Protein: CATSGTGDYGYTF. The rearrangement links TRBV15 to TRBJ1-2; TRBD1 aligns across 8 bases. The CDR3 has 13 amino acids. Trimming at V came to 5 bases and at J to 3 bases, leaving 2 bases not matched to a gene. Germline V gene lookup returns CDR1 LNHNV and CDR2 YYDKDF (reference sequence).

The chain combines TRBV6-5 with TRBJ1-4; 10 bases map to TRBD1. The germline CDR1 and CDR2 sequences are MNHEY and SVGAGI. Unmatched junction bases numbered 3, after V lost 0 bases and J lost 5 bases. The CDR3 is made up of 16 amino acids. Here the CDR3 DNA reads TGTGCCAGCAGTTACTCGGGACAGGGGTCAAATGAAAAACTGTTTTTT. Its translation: CASSYSGQGSNEKLFF.

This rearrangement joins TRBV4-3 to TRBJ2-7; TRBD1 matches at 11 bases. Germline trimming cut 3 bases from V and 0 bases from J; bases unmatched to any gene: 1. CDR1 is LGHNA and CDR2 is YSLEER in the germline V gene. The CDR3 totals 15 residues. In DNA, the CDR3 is TGCGCCAGCAGCCAGGGGACAGGGGGCTCCTACGAGCAGTACTTC. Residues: CASSQGTGGSYEQYF.

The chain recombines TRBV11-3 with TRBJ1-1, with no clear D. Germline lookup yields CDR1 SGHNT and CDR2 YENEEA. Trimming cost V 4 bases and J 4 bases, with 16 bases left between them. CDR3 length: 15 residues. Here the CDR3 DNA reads TGTGCCAGCAGCTATTCGACGGAGGGTAGCACTGAAGCTTTCTTT. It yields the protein CASSYSTEGSTEAFF.

The CDR3 DNA reads TGCAGCGTTGGACGGGACAGGGATAATGAAAAACTGTTTTTT. It yields the protein CSVGRDRDNEKLFF. The chain is built from TRBV29-1 and TRBJ1-4, with 9 bases identical to TRBD1. Losses at the gene ends were 4 bases for V and 4 bases for J; bases not matched to a gene: 4. CDR1 and CDR2 (germline): SQVTM, ANQGSEA. CDR3 length: 14 residues.

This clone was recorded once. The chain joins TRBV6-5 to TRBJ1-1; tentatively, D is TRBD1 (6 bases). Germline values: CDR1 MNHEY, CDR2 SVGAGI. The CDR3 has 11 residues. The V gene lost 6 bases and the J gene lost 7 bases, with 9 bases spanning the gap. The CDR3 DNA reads TGTGCCAGCAGACAGGGAGTTGAAGCTTTCTTT. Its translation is CASRQGVEAFF.

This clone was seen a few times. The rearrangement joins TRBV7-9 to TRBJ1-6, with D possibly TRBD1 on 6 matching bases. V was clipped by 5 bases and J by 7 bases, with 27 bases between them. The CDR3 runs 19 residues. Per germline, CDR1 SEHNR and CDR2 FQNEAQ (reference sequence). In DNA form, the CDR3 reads TGTGCCAGCAGCCCCGGATCCCTAACAGGGAAGTTCGGAAATTCACCCCTCCACTTT. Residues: CASSPGSLTGKFGNSPLHF.

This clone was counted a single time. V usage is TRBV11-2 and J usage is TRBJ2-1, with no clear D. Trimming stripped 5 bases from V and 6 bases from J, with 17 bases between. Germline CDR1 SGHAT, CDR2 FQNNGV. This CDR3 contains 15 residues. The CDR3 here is CASSRPEWSSNEQFF. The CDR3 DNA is TGTGCCAGCAGCCGACCGGAATGGAGTTCCAATGAGCAGTTCTTC.

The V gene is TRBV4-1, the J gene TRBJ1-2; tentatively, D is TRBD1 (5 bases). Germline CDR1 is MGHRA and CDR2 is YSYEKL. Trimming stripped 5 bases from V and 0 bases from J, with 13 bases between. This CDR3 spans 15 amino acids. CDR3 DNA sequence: TGCGCCAGCAGCTTACGACAGAATACTAACTATGGCTACACCTTC. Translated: CASSLRQNTNYGYTF.

The CDR3 DNA follows: TGTGCCAGCAGCTCGGCGGGCACCCATACGCAGTTCTTC. Its protein is CASSSAGTHTQFF. The chain employs TRBV7-2 and TRBJ2-1; a weak D match, TRBD2 (5 bases). There are 13 residues in the CDR3. Germline-derived CDR1 and CDR2 are SGHTA and FQGNSA. V lost 4 bases to trimming and J lost 12 bases, with 16 bases between them.

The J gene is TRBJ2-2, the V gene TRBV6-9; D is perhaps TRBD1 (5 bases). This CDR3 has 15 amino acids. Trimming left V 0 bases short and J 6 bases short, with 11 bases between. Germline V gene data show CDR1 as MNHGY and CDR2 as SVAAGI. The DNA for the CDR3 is TGTGCCAGCAGTTATTCGAACAGGAAGGCCGGGGAGCTGTTTTTT. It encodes CASSYSNRKAGELFF.

CDR3 sequence reads: CASSRNPQTGSYGYTF. Here the CDR3 DNA reads TGTGCCAGCAGCCGGAACCCCCAGACAGGATCCTATGGCTACACCTTC. The chain joins TRBV4-2 to TRBJ1-2; possibly TRBD1 for D (6 bases). This CDR3 is built from 16 residues. Trimming removed 4 bases from V and 4 bases from J, with 19 bases in between. CDR1 LGHNA and CDR2 YNFKEQ come from the germline V gene.

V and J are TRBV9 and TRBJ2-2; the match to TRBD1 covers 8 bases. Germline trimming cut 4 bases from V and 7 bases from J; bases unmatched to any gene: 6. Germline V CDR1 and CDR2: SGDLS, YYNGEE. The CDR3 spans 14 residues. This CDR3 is CASSIRTGYGELFF. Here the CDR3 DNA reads TGTGCCAGCAGCATCCGGACAGGGTACGGGGAGCTGTTTTTT.